Listed here are 4 T cell receptor beta chains from one sample, sequenced in a study of technical replicates of blood from several donors. Clones were sequenced by immunoSEQ multiplex PCR, and TCRdb holds only the in-frame ones, with some missing. The sample gives about 82,000 clones, 85% to 95% of which show up once; roughly 0.4% is in the top ten. The specimen sequenced was T cells isolated from PBMCs. These receptors all stem from a human donor in good health.

The chain's CDR3 is CASSLMAAVGTGLTYEQYF. For the CDR3, the DNA is TGTGCCAGCAGCTTAATGGCTGCCGTCGGGACAGGCCTCACCTACGAGCAGTACTTC. This rearrangement joins TRBV7-2 to TRBJ2-7, with 8 positions matching TRBD1. Germline CDR1 SGHTA, CDR2 FQGNSA. Germline trimming cut 2 bases from V and 2 bases from J; bases unmatched to any gene: 17. The CDR3 covers 19 residues.

The chain couples TRBV29-1 to TRBJ2-6; tentatively, D is TRBD1 (6 bases). The germline V gene encodes CDR1 SQVTM and CDR2 ANQGSEA. Trimming removed 5 bases at V and 4 bases at J, with 9 bases between. This CDR3 has 13 residues. DNA of the CDR3: TGCAGCGTTCCAGGGACAGGGGCCAACGTCCTGACTTTC. Its translation: CSVPGTGANVLTF.

This chain connects TRBV27 to TRBJ1-3; D might be TRBD1 (6 bases). The germline V and J ends were trimmed by 5 bases and 5 bases, with 10 bases remaining between them. This CDR3 is built from 13 residues. Germline V gene data show CDR1 as MNHEY and CDR2 as SMNVEV (reference sequence). Here the CDR3 reads CASSIRGRNTIYF. CDR3 coding DNA: TGTGCCAGCAGTATCAGGGGCAGAAACACCATATATTTT.

This chain uses TRBV19 with TRBJ2-1; D uncertain. Trimming took 3 bases from V and 7 from J, leaving 7 bases between them. Looked up from germline, CDR1 is LNHDA and CDR2 is SQIVND (reference sequence). The CDR3 is made up of 12 amino acids. CDR3 in amino acids: CASSMLANEQFF. The CDR3 coding sequence is TGTGCCAGTAGTATGCTGGCAAATGAGCAGTTCTTC. The entire variable domain, with the rest obtained from reference TRBV19 and TRBJ2-1, is as follows: DGGITQSPKYLFRKEGQNVTLSCEQNLNHDAMYWYRQDPGQGLRLIYYSQIVNDFQKGDIAEGYSVSREKKESFPLTVTSAQKNPTAFYLCASSMLANEQFFGPGTRLTVL.